This T cell receptor (beta chain) derives from a study of blood T cell repertoires in COVID-19. Turning to the study itself: Italy, Spain and the United States were the sources of the convalescent and acute COVID-19 samples. PBMCs, B-cell-depleted T cells, or T cells provided the cDNA or gDNA that made up the material.

Per the original data handling: Scientists estimated how many nucleated cells there were by amplifying reference gene primers. TCRdb's table, derived via immunoSEQ multiplex PCR, lists solely in-frame clones and lacks some. D and trimming come from the DNA, and the V and J calls and clone size come from that table. Of a few hundred thousand clones listed, roughly 86% are singletons. This clone was observed a single time. This sequence was found in a man between 40 and 49 years old who had recovered from COVID-19. Sequencing input: peripheral blood.

The CDR3 protein is CASSSQGRETQYF. For the CDR3, the DNA is TGCGCCAGCAGCTCACAGGGACGGGAGACCCAGTACTTC. The gene calls are TRBV5-1 and TRBJ2-5; D is possibly TRBD1 (6 bases). Germline V lookup: CDR1 SGHRS, CDR2 YFSETQ. Trimming pared 3 bases from V and 5 bases from J, leaving 11 bases between. This CDR3 has 13 amino acids.